This T cell receptor (beta chain) was recovered during a study of OX40 agonist ivuxolimab in advanced cancers. As for the study in general: Head and neck, renal cell, melanoma or hepatocellular carcinoma were the cancers that dose-escalation patients had. Findings and limits, study-wide: CD4+ and CD8+ blood T cells expanded clonally by week 6 at 0.1 to 3.0 mg/kg.

Germline loops: CDR1 SGHTA, CDR2 FQGNSA. CDR3 size: 13 residues. V gave up 5 bases and J gave up 1 base, with 6 bases separating them. Worth noting for this clone: Its antigen is still unknown.

TCRdb's copy holds only in-frame clones and misses some; the assay was immunoSEQ multiplex PCR. This table has under 80,000 clones, roughly 90% appearing once. Sequenced here: CD4+ or CD8+ T cells sorted from blood, sampled in a trial of the OX40 agonist ivuxolimab. The TCR sequence derives from an adult with an advanced solid tumor such as melanoma, head and neck, liver or kidney cancer. The rearrangement joins TRBV7-2 to TRBJ1-5; D unclear. The CDR3 DNA sequence: TGTGCCAGCAGCCCAAGGAGCAATCAGCCCCAGCATTTT. This codes for CASSPRSNQPQHF.